A selection of T cell receptor beta chains follows, all from one sample in a study of lymphopenia after photon versus proton radiotherapy. TCRdb's table, derived via immunoSEQ multiplex PCR, lists solely in-frame clones and lacks some. This table has 4,500 to 6,500 clones, approximately 90% appearing once. The sequences come from peripheral blood, collected from a patient treated with photon-based radiotherapy. These receptors were collected from a man between 25 and 39 years old with gastric cancer. Both conserved end residues are part of each CDR3. The D gene is left open where the match is weak. A clone size is listed for some rows: how often the clone was seen (once, few, many), or a class if it is expanded.

DNA: TGTGCCAGCAGTTTACAGGCAGGGGGAAACACCATATATTTT
CDR3: CASSLQAGGNTIYF
J: TRBJ1-3
size: once
V: TRBV28
D: -

DNA: TGTGCCAGCAGCTCTGGATCGGAGCAGTACTTC
CDR3: CASSSGSEQYF
J: TRBJ2-7
size: -
V: TRBV7-8
D: -

DNA: TGTGCCAGCACCTTGGGACAAGGGGGTGGCTACACCTTC
CDR3: CASTLGQGGGYTF
J: TRBJ1-2
size: -
V: TRBV6-5
D: -

DNA: TGTGCCAGCAGCGCCTCTAGCGGGCGTTTGGTTAATGAGCAGTTCTTC
CDR3: CASSASSGRLVNEQFF
J: TRBJ2-1
size: -
V: TRBV9
D: TRBD2

DNA: TGTGCTAGTGGTTTGATGGGACTAGCGGAGGGGACCCAGTACTTC
CDR3: CASGLMGLAEGTQYF
J: TRBJ2-5
size: -
V: TRBV12-5
D: TRBD2

DNA: TGTGCCAGCAGTGCCGACAGGTTCGAGCAGTACTTC
CDR3: CASSADRFEQYF
J: TRBJ2-7
size: -
V: TRBV27
D: -

DNA: TGTGCCAGCTCACCAGGTGCAGGGTCCACTGAAGCTTTCTTT
CDR3: CASSPGAGSTEAFF
J: TRBJ1-1
size: -
V: TRBV18
D: -

DNA: TGTGCCAGTTCGCCTTCGAACACTGAAGCTTTCTTT
CDR3: CASSPSNTEAFF
J: TRBJ1-1
size: -
V: TRBV6-6
D: -

DNA: TGTGCCAGCACCAAAACCGGGGCAGGGGTTGGTTCTTATGGCTACACCTTC
CDR3: CASTKTGAGVGSYGYTF
J: TRBJ1-2
size: few
V: TRBV2
D: -

DNA: TGTGCCAGCAGCCTAGCGGGGTTTCCCTACGAGCAGTACTTC
CDR3: CASSLAGFPYEQYF
J: TRBJ2-7
size: -
V: TRBV6-5
D: TRBD2

DNA: TGTGCCAGCAGCTTGGGCTCGAAGGGTGAAGCTTTCTTT
CDR3: CASSLGSKGEAFF
J: TRBJ1-1
size: -
V: TRBV5-5
D: -

DNA: TGTGCCAGCGTCGGTTGGGAGACCCAGTACTTC
CDR3: CASVGWETQYF
J: TRBJ2-5
size: -
V: TRBV7-9
D: -

DNA: TGTGCCAGCAGTTTATCGGCGGTCCCCCAGCCCCAGCATTTT
CDR3: CASSLSAVPQPQHF
J: TRBJ1-5
size: -
V: TRBV28
D: -

DNA: TGTGCCAGCAGCTTGGCCGAGAACTCCTACGAGCAGTACTTC
CDR3: CASSLAENSYEQYF
J: TRBJ2-7
size: -
V: TRBV5-6
D: -

DNA: TGTGCCAGCAGTTACTCGGTTGGCACAGATACGCAGTATTTT
CDR3: CASSYSVGTDTQYF
J: TRBJ2-3
size: -
V: TRBV6-5
D: -

DNA: TGTGCCAGCAGTTCGAGCGGGGTCTTGGTCAATGAGCAGTTCTTC
CDR3: CASSSSGVLVNEQFF
J: TRBJ2-1
size: -
V: TRBV6-5
D: TRBD2

DNA: TGTGCTAGTGCCGTCGGTGGGGTTCAAGAGACCCAGTACTTC
CDR3: CASAVGGVQETQYF
J: TRBJ2-5
size: -
V: TRBV12-5
D: -

DNA: TGTGCCAGCAGCTTAGGTAGCGGGGCCGGGGATACGCAGTATTTT
CDR3: CASSLGSGAGDTQYF
J: TRBJ2-3
size: -
V: TRBV7-8
D: TRBD2

DNA: TGCGCCAGCAGCCAAGATTCCAGCTTGGGGAACACCGGGGAGCTGTTTTTT
CDR3: CASSQDSSLGNTGELFF
J: TRBJ2-2
size: once
V: TRBV4-3
D: -

DNA: TGCGCCAGCAGCCAAGTCAAAGCGAGCTACGAGCAGTACTTC
CDR3: CASSQVKASYEQYF
J: TRBJ2-7
size: -
V: TRBV4-3
D: -

DNA: TGTGCCAGCGCGCCGCGCCAGGGGGTGGAAGAGCAGTACTTC
CDR3: CASAPRQGVEEQYF
J: TRBJ2-7
size: -
V: TRBV7-2
D: TRBD1

DNA: TGTGCCAGCAGTTTTCGGATCAACTCTGGAAACACCATATATTTT
CDR3: CASSFRINSGNTIYF
J: TRBJ1-3
size: -
V: TRBV28
D: -

DNA: TGTGCCACTTCCGGGACTAGGGAGGAGACCCAGTACTTC
CDR3: CATSGTREETQYF
J: TRBJ2-5
size: -
V: TRBV6-5
D: TRBD2